Listed below are T cell receptor beta chains from one sample, sequenced in a study of response to subunit inactivated influenza vaccine. Using its own MiXCR run on the RT-PCR reads, TCRdb lists one record per CDR3 protein. The sample carries just over 300,000 distinct CDR3 sequences, roughly 22% recorded once. Specimen: PBMCs from blood, collected less than 22 months after vaccination. The origin of the receptors is a man aged 45 to 70 who received an inactivated influenza vaccine. The CDR3 runs from the conserved cysteine through the conserved F or W. The D gene is left open where the match is weak. A clone size is listed for some rows: how often the clone was seen (once, few, many), or a class if it is expanded.

>.|.|TRBV20-1|TRBJ2-1
CSAPSGTSYNEQFF
TGCAGTGCGCCAAGCGGTACTTCTTACAATGAGCAGTTCTTC
>many|.|TRBV7-2|TRBJ2-1
CASSLGDGGLYEQFF
TGTGCCAGCAGCTTAGGGGACGGGGGTTTATATGAGCAGTTCTTC
>once|.|TRBV20-1|TRBJ2-1
CSAKSISGVFYNEQFF
TGCAGTGCTAAGTCGATATCCGGTGTCTTCTACAATGAGCAGTTCTTC
>.|.|TRBV20-1|TRBJ1-2
CSARDEANYGYTF
TGCAGTGCGCGGGACGAAGCTAACTATGGCTACACCTTC
>many|TRBD1|TRBV7-6|TRBJ2-2
CASTRDRLNTGELFF
TGTGCCAGCACCAGGGACAGGCTGAACACCGGGGAGCTGTTTTTT
>.|TRBD2|TRBV28|TRBJ2-6
CASSSSGGNSGANVLTF
TGTGCCAGCAGTTCCAGCGGGGGAAACTCTGGGGCCAACGTCCTGACTTTC
>.|.|TRBV7-2|TRBJ1-1
CASSSHRTAFF
TGTGCCAGCAGTTCCCACAGGACAGCTTTCTTT
>.|.|TRBV28|TRBJ1-2
CATYRTLNYGYTF
TGTGCCACGTATCGGACGCTTAACTATGGCTACACCTTC
>.|.|TRBV5-1|TRBJ2-7
CASSLGGFDHEQYF
TGCGCCAGCAGCTTGGGTGGATTCGACCACGAGCAGTACTTC
>many|.|TRBV20-1|TRBJ1-5
CSAREAGEGQPQHF
TGCAGTGCTAGAGAGGCAGGGGAGGGTCAGCCCCAGCATTTT
>.|.|TRBV6-5|TRBJ2-5
CASSSTGQGTQYF
TGTGCCAGCAGTTCTACAGGGCAAGGGACCCAGTACTTC
>.|.|TRBV7-8|TRBJ1-2
CASSLGITGRGNYGYTF
TGTGCCAGCAGCTTAGGGATAACAGGGAGGGGTAACTATGGCTACACCTTC
>few|.|TRBV18|TRBJ2-1
CASSPGLTINNEQFF
TGTGCCAGCTCCCCCGGGCTCACAATAAACAATGAGCAGTTCTTC